This T cell receptor beta chain stems from a study of blood T cell repertoires in COVID-19. Study-wide background: The United States, Italy and Spain provided the acute and convalescent COVID-19 samples. T cells, B-cell-depleted T cells, or PBMCs provided the cDNA or gDNA that served as material.

V was cut by 4 bases and J by 4 bases, with 11 bases left in between. This CDR3 is built from 13 residues. CDR1 and CDR2 (germline): SGHRS, YFSETQ. In the original processing: Nucleated cell number was recorded as an estimate derived from reference gene primer amplification. Repertoires were generated with immunoSEQ multiplex PCR, while TCRdb's copy carries only in-frame clones and drops some. For V, J and clone size, that table is used; D and trimming come from the DNA. The sample includes around 180,000 clones, more than 70% seen only once; the top ten take approximately 2.7%. This clonotype was obtained from a middle-aged man with active or convalescent COVID-19. The sequenced sample was peripheral blood. The J gene is TRBJ1-2, the V gene TRBV5-1, with TRBD1 as a possible D gene (5 bases). Written as DNA, the CDR3 is TGCGCCAGCAGCACCGGGACTCCCTATGGCTACACCTTC. It specifies CASSTGTPYGYTF.